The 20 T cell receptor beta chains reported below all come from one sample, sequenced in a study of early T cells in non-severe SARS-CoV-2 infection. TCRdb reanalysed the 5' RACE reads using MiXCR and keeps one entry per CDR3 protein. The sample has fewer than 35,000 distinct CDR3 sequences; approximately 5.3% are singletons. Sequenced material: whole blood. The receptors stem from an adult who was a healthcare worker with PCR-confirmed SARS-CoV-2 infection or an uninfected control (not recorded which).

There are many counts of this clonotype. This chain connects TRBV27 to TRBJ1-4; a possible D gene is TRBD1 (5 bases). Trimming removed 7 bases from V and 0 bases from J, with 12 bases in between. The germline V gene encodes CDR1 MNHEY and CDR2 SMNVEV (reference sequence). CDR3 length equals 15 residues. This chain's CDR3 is CASTLDKATNEKLFF. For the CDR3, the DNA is TGTGCCAGCACCCTGGACAAAGCAACTAATGAAAAACTGTTTTTT.

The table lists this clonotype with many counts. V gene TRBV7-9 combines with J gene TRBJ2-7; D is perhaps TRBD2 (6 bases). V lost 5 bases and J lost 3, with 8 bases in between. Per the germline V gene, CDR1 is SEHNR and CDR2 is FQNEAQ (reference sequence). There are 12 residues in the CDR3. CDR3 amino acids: CASSQTSYEQYF. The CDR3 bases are TGTGCCAGCAGCCAGACTAGCTACGAGCAGTACTTC.

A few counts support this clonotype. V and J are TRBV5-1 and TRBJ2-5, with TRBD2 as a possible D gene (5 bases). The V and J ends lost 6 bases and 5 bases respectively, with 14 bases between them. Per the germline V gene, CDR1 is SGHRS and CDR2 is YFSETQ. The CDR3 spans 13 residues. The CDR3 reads CASKRPRGETQYF. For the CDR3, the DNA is TGCGCCAGCAAAAGGCCCCGAGGGGAGACCCAGTACTTC.

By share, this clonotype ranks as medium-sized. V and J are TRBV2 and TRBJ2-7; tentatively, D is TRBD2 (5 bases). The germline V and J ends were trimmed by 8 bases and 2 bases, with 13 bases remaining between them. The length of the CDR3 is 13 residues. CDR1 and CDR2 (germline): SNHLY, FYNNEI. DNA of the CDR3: TGTGCCAGCCAACAGCCGGGAACCTACGAGCAGTACTTC. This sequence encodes CASQQPGTYEQYF.

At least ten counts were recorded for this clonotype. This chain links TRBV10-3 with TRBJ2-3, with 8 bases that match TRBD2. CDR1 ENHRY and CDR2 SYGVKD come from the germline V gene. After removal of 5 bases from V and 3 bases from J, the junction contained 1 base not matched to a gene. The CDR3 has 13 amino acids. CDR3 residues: CAISSGGTDTQYF. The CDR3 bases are TGTGCCATCAGTAGCGGGGGAACAGATACGCAGTATTTT.

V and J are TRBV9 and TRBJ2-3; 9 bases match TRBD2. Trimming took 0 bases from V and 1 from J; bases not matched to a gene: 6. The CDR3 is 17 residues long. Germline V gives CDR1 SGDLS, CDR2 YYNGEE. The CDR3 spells CASSVGLAGPGTDTQYF. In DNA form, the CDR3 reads TGTGCCAGCAGCGTAGGGCTAGCGGGGCCCGGCACAGATACGCAGTATTTT.

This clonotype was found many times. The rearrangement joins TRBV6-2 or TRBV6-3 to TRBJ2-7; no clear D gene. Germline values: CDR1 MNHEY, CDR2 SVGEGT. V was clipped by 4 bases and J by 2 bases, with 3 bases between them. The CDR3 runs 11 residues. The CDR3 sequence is CASSSAYEQYF. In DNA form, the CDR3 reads TGTGCCAGCAGTTCCGCCTACGAGCAGTACTTC.

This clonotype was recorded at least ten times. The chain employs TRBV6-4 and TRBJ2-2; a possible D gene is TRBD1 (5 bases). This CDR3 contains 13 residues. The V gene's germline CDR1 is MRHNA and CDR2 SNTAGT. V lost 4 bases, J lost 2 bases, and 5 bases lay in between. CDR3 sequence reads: CASSGTNTGELFF. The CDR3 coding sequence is TGTGCCAGCAGTGGGACAAACACCGGGGAGCTGTTTTTT.

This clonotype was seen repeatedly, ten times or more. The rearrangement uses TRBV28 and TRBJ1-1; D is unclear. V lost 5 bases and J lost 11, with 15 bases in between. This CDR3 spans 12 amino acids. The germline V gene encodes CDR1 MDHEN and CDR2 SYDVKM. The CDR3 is CASSNLPRRAFF. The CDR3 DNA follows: TGTGCCAGCAGTAATCTGCCCAGAAGGGCTTTCTTT.

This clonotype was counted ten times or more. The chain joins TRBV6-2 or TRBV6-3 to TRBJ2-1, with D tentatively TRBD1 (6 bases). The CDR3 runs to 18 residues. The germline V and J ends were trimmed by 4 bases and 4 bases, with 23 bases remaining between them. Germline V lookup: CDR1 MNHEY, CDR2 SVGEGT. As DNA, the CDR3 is TGTGCCAGCAGTTTAAATGTTGTGTGGGGGCACCTATACAATGAGCAGTTCTTC. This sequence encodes CASSLNVVWGHLYNEQFF.

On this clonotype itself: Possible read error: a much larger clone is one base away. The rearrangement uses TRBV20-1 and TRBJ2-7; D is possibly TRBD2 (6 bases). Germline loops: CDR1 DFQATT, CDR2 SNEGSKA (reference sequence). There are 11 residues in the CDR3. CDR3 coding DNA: TGCAGTGCGGGATGGGGGGACGAGCAGTGCTTC. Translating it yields CSAGWGDEQCF.

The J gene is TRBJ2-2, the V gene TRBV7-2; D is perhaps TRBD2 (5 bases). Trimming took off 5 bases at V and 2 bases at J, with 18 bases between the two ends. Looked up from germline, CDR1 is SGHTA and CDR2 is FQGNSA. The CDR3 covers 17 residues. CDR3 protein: CASSAERVASNTGELFF. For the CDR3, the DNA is TGTGCCAGCAGCGCCGAGAGGGTCGCCTCCAACACCGGGGAGCTGTTTTTT. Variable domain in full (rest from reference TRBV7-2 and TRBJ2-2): GAGVSQSPSNKVTEKGKDVELRCDPISGHTALYWYRQSLGQGLEFLIYFQGNSAPDKSGLPSDRFSAERTGGSVSTLTIQRTQQEDSAVYLCASSAERVASNTGELFFGEGSRLTVL.

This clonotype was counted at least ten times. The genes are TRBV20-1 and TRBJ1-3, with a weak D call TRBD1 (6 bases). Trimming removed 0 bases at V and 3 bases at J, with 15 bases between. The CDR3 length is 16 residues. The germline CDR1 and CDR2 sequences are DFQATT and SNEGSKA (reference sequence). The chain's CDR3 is CSARDSQGWFGNTIYF. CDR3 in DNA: TGCAGTGCTAGAGATTCTCAGGGGTGGTTTGGAAACACCATATATTTT.

The CDR3 region is CASTLWAGGSGELFF. The CDR3 DNA reads TGTGCCAGCACCCTTTGGGCAGGGGGATCCGGGGAGCTGTTTTTT. The V and J genes are TRBV27 and TRBJ2-2; TRBD1 agrees at 7 bases. The CDR3 has 15 amino acids. With V trimmed by 7 bases and J by 6 bases, 11 bases remained unmatched. The germline V gene encodes CDR1 MNHEY and CDR2 SMNVEV (reference sequence).

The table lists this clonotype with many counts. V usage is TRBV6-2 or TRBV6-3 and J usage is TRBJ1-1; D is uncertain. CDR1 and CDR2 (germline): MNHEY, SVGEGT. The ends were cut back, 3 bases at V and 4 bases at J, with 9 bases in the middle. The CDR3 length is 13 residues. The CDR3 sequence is CASSYEPSTEAFF. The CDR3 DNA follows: TGTGCCAGCAGTTATGAGCCCTCCACTGAAGCTTTCTTT.

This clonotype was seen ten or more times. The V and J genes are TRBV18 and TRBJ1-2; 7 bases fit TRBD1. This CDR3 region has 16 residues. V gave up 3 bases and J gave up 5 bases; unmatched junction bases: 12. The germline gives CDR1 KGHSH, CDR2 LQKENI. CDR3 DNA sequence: TGTGCCAGCTCACCGTTCAACAGGGGAGAGGGTTATGGCTACACCTTC. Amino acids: CASSPFNRGEGYGYTF.

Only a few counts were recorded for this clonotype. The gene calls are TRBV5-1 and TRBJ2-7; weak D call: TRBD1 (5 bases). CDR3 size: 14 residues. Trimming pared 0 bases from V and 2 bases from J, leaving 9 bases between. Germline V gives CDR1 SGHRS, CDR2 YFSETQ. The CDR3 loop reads CASSLGDSAYEQYF. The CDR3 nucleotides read TGCGCCAGCAGCTTGGGAGACAGCGCCTACGAGCAGTACTTC.

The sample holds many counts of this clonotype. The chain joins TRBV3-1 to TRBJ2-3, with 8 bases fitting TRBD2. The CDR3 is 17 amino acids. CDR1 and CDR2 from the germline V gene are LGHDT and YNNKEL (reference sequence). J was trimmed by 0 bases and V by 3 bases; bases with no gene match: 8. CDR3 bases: TGTGCCAGCAGCCAGACTTACGGACTAGCTAGCACAGATACGCAGTATTTT. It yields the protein CASSQTYGLASTDTQYF.

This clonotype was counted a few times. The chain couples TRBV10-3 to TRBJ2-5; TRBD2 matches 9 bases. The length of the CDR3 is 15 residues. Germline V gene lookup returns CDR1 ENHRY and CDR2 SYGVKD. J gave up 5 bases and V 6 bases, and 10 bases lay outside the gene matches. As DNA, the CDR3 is TGTGCCATCAGCCGGTCTAGCGGGGTTGAGGAGACCCAGTACTTC. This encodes CAISRSSGVEETQYF.

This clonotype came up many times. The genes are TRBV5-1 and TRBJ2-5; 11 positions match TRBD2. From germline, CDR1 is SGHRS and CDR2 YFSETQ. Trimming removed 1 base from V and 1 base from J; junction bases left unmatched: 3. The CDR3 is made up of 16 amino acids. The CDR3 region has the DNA TGCGCCAGCAGCTTGTCTAGCGGGGGGATCCAAGAGACCCAGTACTTC. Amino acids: CASSLSSGGIQETQYF. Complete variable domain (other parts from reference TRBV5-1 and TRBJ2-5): KAGVTQTPRYLIKTRGQQVTLSCSPISGHRSVSWYQQTPGQGLQFLFEYFSETQRNKGNFPGRFSGRQFSNSRSEMNVSTLELGDSALYLCASSLSSGGIQETQYFGPGTRLLVL.